A selection of T cell receptor beta chains follows, all from one sample in a study of shared clonotypes between healthy human individuals. Repertoires were generated with immunoSEQ multiplex PCR, while TCRdb's copy carries only in-frame clones and drops some. The sample has hundreds of thousands of clones, around 90% seen once. Sequences were obtained from naive CD8+ T cells sorted from blood. The receptor set was obtained from a man between 25 and 39 years old in good health. Both conserved end residues are part of each CDR3. D genes are given only for firm matches. Size is stated for part of the rows, as once, few or many counts, or as a class when the clone is expanded.

>TRBV27|TRBJ1-5|-|-
TGTGCCAGCAGTTTAGGTAAAAATCAGCCCCAGCATTTT
CASSLGKNQPQHF
>TRBV7-9|TRBJ1-2|-|-
TGTGCCAGCAGCAACTCGACAATGGCAGCTGGCTACACCTTC
CASSNSTMAAGYTF
>TRBV11-2|TRBJ2-3|-|-
TGTGCCAGCAGCTTTGGACGTTCGGGACGAAGGTCAGATACGCAGTATTTT
CASSFGRSGRRSDTQYF
>TRBV7-8|TRBJ2-1|-|-
TGTGCCAGCAGCGCCGATGAGAGGGCGGCTTACAATGAGCAGTTCTTC
CASSADERAAYNEQFF
>TRBV9|TRBJ2-1|TRBD2|-
TGTGCCAGCAGCGTAGACGGGACTAGCTTAGGTGAGCAGTTCTTC
CASSVDGTSLGEQFF
>TRBV7-8|TRBJ2-1|TRBD1|-
TGTGCCAGCAGTTTAAGGACAGGAGGAAGCTCCTACAATGAGCAGTTCTTC
CASSLRTGGSSYNEQFF
>TRBV7-5|TRBJ2-2|-|-
TGTGCCAGAAGCGTCCGGGACAGGGTAGTCACCGGGGAGCTGTTTTTT
CARSVRDRVVTGELFF
>TRBV25-1|TRBJ1-5|-|-
TGTGCCAGCAGTGAAGTGGGAAATCAGCCCCAGCATTTT
CASSEVGNQPQHF
>TRBV19|TRBJ1-1|-|-
TGTGCCAGTAGTATCGGCATGAACACTGAAGCTTTCTTT
CASSIGMNTEAFF
>TRBV4-1|TRBJ2-1|-|-
TGCGCCAGCAGCCAAGTCCGGGGGCGCGATGAGTTCTTC
CASSQVRGRDEFF
>TRBV9|TRBJ1-2|TRBD1|once
TGTGCCAGCAGCGTAGAGGGGGCGAGCAACTATGGCTACACCTTC
CASSVEGASNYGYTF
>TRBV15|TRBJ2-5|TRBD2|-
TGTGCCACCAGCAGCCTGGGACTAGGACAAGAGACCCAGTACTTC
CATSSLGLGQETQYF
>TRBV11-2|TRBJ2-7|-|once
TGTGCCAGCAGCTTAGGTGCGGTCGGGACGGGGGCCTACGAGCAGTACTTC
CASSLGAVGTGAYEQYF
>TRBV5-6|TRBJ2-5|-|-
TGTGCCAGCACCTTACTCGAGAGGGGTGAGACCCAGTACTTC
CASTLLERGETQYF
>TRBV5-5|TRBJ1-1|-|-
TGTGCCAGCAGCTTTTCGGGGGCCCCCGAAGCTTTCTTT
CASSFSGAPEAFF
>TRBV4-3|TRBJ1-2|TRBD1|-
TGCGCCAGCAGCCAAGATTTCCAGGGGGAATTAAACTATGGCTACACCTTC
CASSQDFQGELNYGYTF
>TRBV7-2|TRBJ1-2|-|-
TGTGCCAGCAGCACTCCCGGCGCAGCATATGGCTACACCTTC
CASSTPGAAYGYTF
>TRBV7-2|TRBJ2-7|-|-
TGTGCCAGCAGCCCCCCCGGGGACTACGAGCAGTACTTC
CASSPPGDYEQYF
>TRBV2|TRBJ2-7|-|-
TGTGCCAGCAGTAGCAGGGACGGCTACGAGCAGTACTTC
CASSSRDGYEQYF
>TRBV2|TRBJ2-1|-|-
TGTGCCAGCAGTTTCCAGGGCCCGACCTACAATGAGCAGTTCTTC
CASSFQGPTYNEQFF
>TRBV2|TRBJ2-2|TRBD1|once
TGTGCCAGCAGCACAGGGGGTCGGGACACCGGGGAGCTGTTTTTT
CASSTGGRDTGELFF
>TRBV6-6|TRBJ2-1|-|-
TGTGCCAGCAGTTCTAGCTCTCCCTACAATGAGCAGTTCTTC
CASSSSSPYNEQFF
>TRBV30|TRBJ1-4|-|-
TGTGCCTGGAGTCTTGACGGATCCCCTGCAACTAATGAAAAACTGTTTTTT
CAWSLDGSPATNEKLFF
>TRBV7-9|TRBJ2-2|-|-
TGTGCCAGCAGCTCCTCCCACGAGGTAGCCGGGGAGCTGTTTTTT
CASSSSHEVAGELFF
>TRBV5-4|TRBJ2-7|-|-
TGTGCCAGCAGCTTAGGCCCTGAGCAGTACTTC
CASSLGPEQYF
>TRBV10-2|TRBJ2-7|-|few
TGCGCCAGCAGTGAATCTGCCTACGAGCAGTACTTC
CASSESAYEQYF
>TRBV11-2|TRBJ2-1|-|-
TGTGCCAGCAGCTTCGGGACGGCGGGAATCTCCTACAATGAGCAGTTCTTC
CASSFGTAGISYNEQFF
>TRBV27|TRBJ2-7|TRBD2|-
TGTGCCAGCAGTTCCCTCCCCCGGGGGGGCGAGCAGTACTTC
CASSSLPRGGEQYF
>TRBV6-4|TRBJ2-3|TRBD2|-
TGTGCCAGCAGTATGGGGACTAGCGGTTCGGATACGCAGTATTTT
CASSMGTSGSDTQYF
>TRBV6-5|TRBJ2-7|TRBD2|-
TGTGCCAGCAGTTACTCTGCGGGACTAGCGGAATACGAGCAGTACTTC
CASSYSAGLAEYEQYF
>TRBV28|TRBJ2-7|-|once
TGTGCCAGCGCAGTCAGCTCCTACGAGCAGTACTTC
CASAVSSYEQYF
>TRBV7-8|TRBJ2-7|-|-
TGTGCCAGCAGCTTAGGGGGCAGGCCCTACGAGCAGTACTTC
CASSLGGRPYEQYF
>TRBV19|TRBJ2-3|-|-
TGTGCCAGTAGTAAAAAGCGGGCCTCCCAGAATATACCAGATACGCAGTATTTT
CASSKKRASQNIPDTQYF
>TRBV11-2|TRBJ2-7|-|-
TGTGCCAGCAGCCCGAGCTCAACCCTTCGGCCCTACGAGCAGTACTTC
CASSPSSTLRPYEQYF
>TRBV19|TRBJ1-4|-|-
TGTGCCAGTACCGGGGGAGGTGAAAAACTGTTTTTT
CASTGGGEKLFF
>TRBV7-2|TRBJ2-7|-|-
TGTGCCAGCAGCTTAAGTTTCGTGGGGTCCTACGAGCAGTACTTC
CASSLSFVGSYEQYF
>TRBV5-1|TRBJ2-7|-|-
TGCGCCAGCAGCTTGGATTTAGGGACCTACGAGCAGTACTTC
CASSLDLGTYEQYF
>TRBV27|TRBJ1-4|TRBD1|-
TGTGCCAGCAGTTTAACAGGGGGTGGTGAAAAACTGTTTTTT
CASSLTGGGEKLFF
>TRBV30|TRBJ2-1|TRBD2|-
TGTGCCTGGAGAATACTAGCGGGAGTCGATGAGCAGTTCTTC
CAWRILAGVDEQFF
>TRBV28|TRBJ2-2|-|-
TGTGCCAGCAGTTTCCAGCCCGGGGAGCTGTTTTTT
CASSFQPGELFF
>TRBV5-6|TRBJ2-2|-|-
TGTGCCAGCAGCACGGATGACACCGGGGAGCTGTTTTTT
CASSTDDTGELFF
>TRBV30|TRBJ2-7|TRBD1|-
TGTGCCTGGAGCGGACAGGGGGTTTACGAGCAGTACTTC
CAWSGQGVYEQYF
>TRBV13|TRBJ1-5|TRBD1|once
TGTGCCAGCAGCCTACAGGGGAGCAATCAGCCCCAGCATTTT
CASSLQGSNQPQHF
>TRBV2|TRBJ2-1|-|-
TGTGCCAGCAGTGAAACCCTAGGGGCAGCACCCACCACAAAGTTCTTC
CASSETLGAAPTTKFF
>TRBV2|TRBJ2-1|-|-
TGTGCCAGCACCGACGGGCACTTGGGGCATGAGCAGTTCTTC
CASTDGHLGHEQFF
>TRBV9|TRBJ2-7|-|-
TGTGCCAGCAGCGCTCAGGGGGGACCGTCCTACGAGCAGTACTTC
CASSAQGGPSYEQYF
>TRBV7-9|TRBJ2-7|TRBD1|-
TGTGCCAGCACCGCCCGGGACAGGTCCTACGAGCAGTACTTC
CASTARDRSYEQYF
>TRBV27|TRBJ1-2|-|-
TGTGCCAGCAGTTTTACCGGCCTCCACTATGGCTACACCTTC
CASSFTGLHYGYTF
>TRBV5-4|TRBJ2-5|-|few
TGTGCCAGCAGCATAGGGGTAGAGACCCAGTACTTC
CASSIGVETQYF
>TRBV28|TRBJ2-1|TRBD2|-
TGTGCCAGCAGTTTACTAGCGGTCACCTACAATGAGCAGTTCTTC
CASSLLAVTYNEQFF
>TRBV2|TRBJ2-7|TRBD2|-
TGTGCCAGCAGTGAAGCGGGCGGGAGGGCCTACCACGAGCAGTACTTC
CASSEAGGRAYHEQYF
>TRBV2|TRBJ1-5|-|-
TGTGCCAGCCGTGACTTAGACGATCAGCCCCAGCATTTT
CASRDLDDQPQHF
>TRBV6-6|TRBJ1-2|-|-
TGTGCCAGCAGTTACTCGAGTCCGGACTATGGCTACACCTTC
CASSYSSPDYGYTF
>TRBV7-6|TRBJ2-1|TRBD2|-
TGTGCCAGCAGCTTTGGCGGGAGTGTAAATGAGCAGTTCTTC
CASSFGGSVNEQFF